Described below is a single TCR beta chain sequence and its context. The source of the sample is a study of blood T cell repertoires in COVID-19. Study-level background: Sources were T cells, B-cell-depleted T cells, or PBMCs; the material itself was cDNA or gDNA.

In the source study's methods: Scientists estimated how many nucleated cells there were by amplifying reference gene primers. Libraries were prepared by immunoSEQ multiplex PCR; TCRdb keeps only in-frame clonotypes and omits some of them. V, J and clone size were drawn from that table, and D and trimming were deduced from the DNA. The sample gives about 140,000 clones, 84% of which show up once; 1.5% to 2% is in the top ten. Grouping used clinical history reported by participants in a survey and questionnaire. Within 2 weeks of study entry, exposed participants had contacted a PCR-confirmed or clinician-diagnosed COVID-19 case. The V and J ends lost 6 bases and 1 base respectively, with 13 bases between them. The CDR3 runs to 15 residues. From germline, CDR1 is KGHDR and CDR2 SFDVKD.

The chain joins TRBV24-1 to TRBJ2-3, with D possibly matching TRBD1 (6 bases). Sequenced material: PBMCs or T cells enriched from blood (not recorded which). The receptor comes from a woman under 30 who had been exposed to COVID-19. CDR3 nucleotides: TGTGCCACCAGTTTTGGGCCAGGGGGCACAGATACGCAGTATTTT. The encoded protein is CATSFGPGGTDTQYF.